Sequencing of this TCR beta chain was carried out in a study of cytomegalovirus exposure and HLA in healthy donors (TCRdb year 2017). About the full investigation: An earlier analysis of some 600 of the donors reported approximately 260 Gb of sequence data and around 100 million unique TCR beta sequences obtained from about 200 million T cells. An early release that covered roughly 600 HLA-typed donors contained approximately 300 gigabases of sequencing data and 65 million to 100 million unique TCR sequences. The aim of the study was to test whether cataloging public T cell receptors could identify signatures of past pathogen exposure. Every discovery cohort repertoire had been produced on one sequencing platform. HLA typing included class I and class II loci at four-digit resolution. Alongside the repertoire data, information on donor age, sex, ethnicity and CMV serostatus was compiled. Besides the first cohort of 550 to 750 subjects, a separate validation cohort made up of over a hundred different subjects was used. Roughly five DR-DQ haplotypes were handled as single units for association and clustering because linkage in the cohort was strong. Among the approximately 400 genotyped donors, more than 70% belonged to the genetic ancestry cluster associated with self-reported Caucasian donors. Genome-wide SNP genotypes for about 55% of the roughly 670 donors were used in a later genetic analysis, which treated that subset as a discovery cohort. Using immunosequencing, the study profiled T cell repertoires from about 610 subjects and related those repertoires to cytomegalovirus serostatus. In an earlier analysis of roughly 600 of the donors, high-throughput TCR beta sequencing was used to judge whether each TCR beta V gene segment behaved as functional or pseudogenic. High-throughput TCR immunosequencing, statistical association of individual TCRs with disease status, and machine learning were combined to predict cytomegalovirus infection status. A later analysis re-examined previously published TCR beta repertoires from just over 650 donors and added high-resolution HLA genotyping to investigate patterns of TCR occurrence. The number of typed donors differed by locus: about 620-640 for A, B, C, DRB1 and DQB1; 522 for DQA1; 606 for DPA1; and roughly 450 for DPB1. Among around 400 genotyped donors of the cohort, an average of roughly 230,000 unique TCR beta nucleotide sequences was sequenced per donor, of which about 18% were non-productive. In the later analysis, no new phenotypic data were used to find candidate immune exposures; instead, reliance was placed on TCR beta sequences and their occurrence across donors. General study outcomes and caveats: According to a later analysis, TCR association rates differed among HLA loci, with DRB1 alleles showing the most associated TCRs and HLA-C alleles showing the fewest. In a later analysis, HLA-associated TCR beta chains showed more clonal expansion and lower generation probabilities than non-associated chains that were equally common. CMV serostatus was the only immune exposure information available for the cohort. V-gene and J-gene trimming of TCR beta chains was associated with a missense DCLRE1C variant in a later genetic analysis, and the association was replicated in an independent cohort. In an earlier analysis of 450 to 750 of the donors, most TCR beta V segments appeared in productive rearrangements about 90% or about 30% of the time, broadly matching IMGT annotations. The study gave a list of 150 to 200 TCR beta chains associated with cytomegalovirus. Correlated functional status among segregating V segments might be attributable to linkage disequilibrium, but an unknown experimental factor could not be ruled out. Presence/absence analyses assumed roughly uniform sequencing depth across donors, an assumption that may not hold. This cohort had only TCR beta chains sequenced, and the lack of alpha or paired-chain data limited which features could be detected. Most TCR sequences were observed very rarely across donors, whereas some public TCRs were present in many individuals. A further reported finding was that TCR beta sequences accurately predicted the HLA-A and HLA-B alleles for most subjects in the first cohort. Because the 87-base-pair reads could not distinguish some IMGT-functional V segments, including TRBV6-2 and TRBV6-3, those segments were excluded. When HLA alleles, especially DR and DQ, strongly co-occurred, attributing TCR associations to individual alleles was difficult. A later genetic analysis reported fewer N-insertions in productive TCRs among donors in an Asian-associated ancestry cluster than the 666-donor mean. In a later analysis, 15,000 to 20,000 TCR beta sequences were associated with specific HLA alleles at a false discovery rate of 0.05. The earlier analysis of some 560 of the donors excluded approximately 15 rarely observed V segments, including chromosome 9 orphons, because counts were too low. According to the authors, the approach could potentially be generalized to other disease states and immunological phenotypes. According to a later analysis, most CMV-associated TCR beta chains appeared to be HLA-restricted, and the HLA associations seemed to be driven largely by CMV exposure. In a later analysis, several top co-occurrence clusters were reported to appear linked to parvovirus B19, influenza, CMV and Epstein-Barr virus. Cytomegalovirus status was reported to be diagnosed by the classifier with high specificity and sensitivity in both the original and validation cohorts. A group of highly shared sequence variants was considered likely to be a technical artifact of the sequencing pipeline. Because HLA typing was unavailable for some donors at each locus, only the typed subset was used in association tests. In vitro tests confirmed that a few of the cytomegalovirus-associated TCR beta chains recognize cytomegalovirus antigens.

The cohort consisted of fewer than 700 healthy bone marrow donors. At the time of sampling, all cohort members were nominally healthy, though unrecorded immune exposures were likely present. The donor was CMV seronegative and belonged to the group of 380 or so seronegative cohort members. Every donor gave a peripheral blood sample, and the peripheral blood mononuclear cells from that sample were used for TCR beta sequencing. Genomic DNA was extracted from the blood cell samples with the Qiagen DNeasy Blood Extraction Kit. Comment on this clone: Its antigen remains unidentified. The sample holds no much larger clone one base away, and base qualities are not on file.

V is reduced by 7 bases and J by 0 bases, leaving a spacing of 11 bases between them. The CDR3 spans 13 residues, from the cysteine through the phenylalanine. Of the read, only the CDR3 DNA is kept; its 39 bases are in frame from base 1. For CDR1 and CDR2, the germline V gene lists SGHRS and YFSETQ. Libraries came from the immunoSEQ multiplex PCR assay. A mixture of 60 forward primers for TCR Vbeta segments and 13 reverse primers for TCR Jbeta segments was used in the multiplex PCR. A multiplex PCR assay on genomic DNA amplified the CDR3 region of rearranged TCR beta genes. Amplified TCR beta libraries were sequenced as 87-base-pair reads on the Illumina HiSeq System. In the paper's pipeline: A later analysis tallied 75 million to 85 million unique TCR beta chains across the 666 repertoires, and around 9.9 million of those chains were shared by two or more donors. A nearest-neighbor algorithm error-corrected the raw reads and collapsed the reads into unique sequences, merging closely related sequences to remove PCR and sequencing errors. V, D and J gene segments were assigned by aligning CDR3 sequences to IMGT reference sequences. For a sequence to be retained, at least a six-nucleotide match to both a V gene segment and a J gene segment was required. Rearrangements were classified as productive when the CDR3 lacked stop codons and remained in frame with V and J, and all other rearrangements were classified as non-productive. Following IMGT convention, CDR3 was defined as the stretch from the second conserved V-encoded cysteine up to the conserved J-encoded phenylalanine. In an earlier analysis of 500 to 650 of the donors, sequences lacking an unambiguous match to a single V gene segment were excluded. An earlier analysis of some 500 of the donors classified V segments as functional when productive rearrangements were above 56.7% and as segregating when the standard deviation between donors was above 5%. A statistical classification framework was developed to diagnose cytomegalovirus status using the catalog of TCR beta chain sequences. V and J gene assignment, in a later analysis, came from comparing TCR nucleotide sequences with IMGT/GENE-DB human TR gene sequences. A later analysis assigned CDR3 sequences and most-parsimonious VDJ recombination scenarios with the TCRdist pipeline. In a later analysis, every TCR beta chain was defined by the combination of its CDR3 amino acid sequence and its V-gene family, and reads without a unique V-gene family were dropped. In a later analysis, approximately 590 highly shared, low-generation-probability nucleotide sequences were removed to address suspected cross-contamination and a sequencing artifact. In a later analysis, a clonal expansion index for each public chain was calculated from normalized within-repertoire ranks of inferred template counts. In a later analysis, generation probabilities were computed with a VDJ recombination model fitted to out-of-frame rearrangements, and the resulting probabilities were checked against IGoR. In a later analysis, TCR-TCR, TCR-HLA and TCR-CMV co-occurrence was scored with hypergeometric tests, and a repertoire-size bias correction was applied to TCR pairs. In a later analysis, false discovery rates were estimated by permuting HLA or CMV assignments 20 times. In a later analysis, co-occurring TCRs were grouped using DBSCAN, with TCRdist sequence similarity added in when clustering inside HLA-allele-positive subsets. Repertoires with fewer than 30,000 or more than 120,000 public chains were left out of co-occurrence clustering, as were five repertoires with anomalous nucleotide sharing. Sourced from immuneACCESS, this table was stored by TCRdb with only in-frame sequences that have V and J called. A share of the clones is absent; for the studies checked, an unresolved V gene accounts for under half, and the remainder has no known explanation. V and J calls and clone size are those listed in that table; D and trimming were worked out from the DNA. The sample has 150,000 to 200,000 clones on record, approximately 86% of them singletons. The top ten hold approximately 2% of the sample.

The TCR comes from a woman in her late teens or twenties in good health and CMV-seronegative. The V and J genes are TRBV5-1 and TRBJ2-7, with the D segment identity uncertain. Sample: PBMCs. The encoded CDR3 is CASAFQSSYEQYF. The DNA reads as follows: TGCGCCAGCGCGTTCCAAAGCTCCTACGAGCAGTACTTC.